The 9 T cell receptor beta chains in this list originate from one sample, sequenced in a study of blood T cells in healthy people across ages. With a J-beta primer mix and a sample-barcoded 5' primer, a second PCR ran 7 to 11 cycles. TCRdb re-analysed the 5' RACE reads in MiXCR, keeping a single row per CDR3 protein. The sample holds over 1,300,000 distinct CDR3 sequences, roughly 60% seen once. Source material: blood. The receptors were gathered from a man aged 18 to 30 in good health.

This clonotype was seen only once. The chain links TRBV29-1 to TRBJ2-1; TRBD2 is a possible D gene (6 bases). Germline CDR1 reads SQVTM; CDR2 reads ANQGSEA. V lost 4 bases and J lost 0, with 10 bases in between. The CDR3 contains 14 residues. CDR3 sequence: CSVVAVSSYNEQFF. CDR3 bases: TGCAGCGTTGTAGCGGTAAGCTCCTACAATGAGCAGTTCTTC.

This clonotype has only one observation. The rearrangement joins TRBV27 to TRBJ1-6; a weak D match, TRBD1 (6 bases). V was cut by 7 bases and J by 10 bases, with 14 bases left in between. Germline loops: CDR1 MNHEY, CDR2 SMNVEV (reference sequence). This CDR3 spans 13 amino acids. CDR3 nucleotides: TGTGCCAGCACCGTCGGGGGCCGCTCACCCCTCCACTTT. It translates to CASTVGGRSPLHF.

This clonotype has a handful of counts. The V call is TRBV28, the J call TRBJ2-7, with 7 bases that match TRBD1. This CDR3 comprises 15 residues. V lost 8 bases and J lost 2; bases outside the gene matches: 12. Germline CDR1 reads MDHEN; CDR2 reads SYDVKM. The CDR3 region has the DNA TGTGCCAGCGGGGAATTGACAGGGCGGCCCTACGAGCAGTACTTC. It encodes CASGELTGRPYEQYF.

The gene calls are TRBV6-4 and TRBJ2-2; D not resolved. CDR1 is MRHNA and CDR2 is SNTAGT in the germline V gene. The CDR3 is 13 residues long. Trimming took off 4 bases at V and 4 bases at J, with 7 bases between the two ends. CDR3 amino acids: CASSAASTGELFF. CDR3 DNA: TGTGCCAGCAGTGCCGCTAGCACCGGGGAGCTGTTTTTT.

This clonotype has only a few counts. The V and J genes are TRBV29-1 and TRBJ2-7, with D maybe TRBD2 (5 bases). Germline V gene lookup returns CDR1 SQVTM and CDR2 ANQGSEA. V lost 4 bases to trimming and J lost 2 bases, with 9 bases between them. The CDR3 has 12 amino acids. CDR3 sequence (DNA): TGCAGCGTTGGGGAAGCGGCCTACGAGCAGTACTTC. Translating it yields CSVGEAAYEQYF.

CDR3 residues: CASSPSSGTGSNYGYTF. The CDR3 nucleotides read TGTGCCAGCAGCCCCTCCTCCGGGACAGGGTCCAACTATGGCTACACCTTC. This chain uses TRBV11-2 with TRBJ1-2, with 9 bases fitting TRBD1. In germline, CDR1 is SGHAT, CDR2 FQNNGV. With 5 bases clipped from V and 2 bases from J, the junction kept 12 bases outside the gene matches. The CDR3 extends over 17 amino acids.

The rearrangement uses TRBV6-2 or TRBV6-3 and TRBJ2-5; D tentatively fits TRBD1 or TRBD2 (5 bases each). Near its end, the DNA agrees better with TRBJ2-7, so the J call may be wrong. Per germline, CDR1 MNHEY and CDR2 SVGEGT. The CDR3 covers 14 residues. DNA of the CDR3: TGTGCCTCCGGGACGGTGAAGTCCCCCTACGAGCAGTACTTC. Protein: CASGTVKSPYEQYF.

The gene calls are TRBV14 and TRBJ1-2; D is ambiguous. The CDR3 is made up of 12 amino acids. Trimming removed 5 bases at V and 8 bases at J, with 12 bases between. Germline CDR1 SGHDN, CDR2 FVKESK. The CDR3 coding sequence is TGTGCCAGCAGCATAGGGTATCGAGGCTACACCTTC. This gives the protein CASSIGYRGYTF.

The chain has TRBV7-2 and TRBJ2-1, with 8 nucleotides matching TRBD2. Trimming took 1 base from V and 0 from J; bases not matched to a gene: 2. Germline V lookup: CDR1 SGHTA, CDR2 FQGNSA. CDR3 length: 16 amino acids. This chain's CDR3 is CASSLVSGTSYNEQFF. For the CDR3, the DNA is TGTGCCAGCAGCTTAGTTAGCGGGACCTCCTACAATGAGCAGTTCTTC.